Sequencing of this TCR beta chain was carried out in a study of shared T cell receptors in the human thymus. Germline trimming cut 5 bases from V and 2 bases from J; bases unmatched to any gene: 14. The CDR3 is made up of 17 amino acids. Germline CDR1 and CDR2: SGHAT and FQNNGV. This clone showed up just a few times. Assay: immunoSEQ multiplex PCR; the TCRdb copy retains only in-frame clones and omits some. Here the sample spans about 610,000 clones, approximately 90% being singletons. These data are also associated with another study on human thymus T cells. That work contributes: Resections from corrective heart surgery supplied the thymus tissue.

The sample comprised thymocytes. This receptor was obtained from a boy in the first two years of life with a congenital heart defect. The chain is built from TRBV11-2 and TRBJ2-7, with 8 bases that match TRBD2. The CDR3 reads CASSPPSPTSVTYEQYF. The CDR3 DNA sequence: TGTGCCAGCAGCCCCCCAAGTCCGACTAGCGTGACCTACGAGCAGTACTTC.